This T cell receptor (beta chain) came from a study of T cell repertoires in cytomegalovirus infection. At the level of the study: Recently identified HLA-C-restricted CMV epitopes and well-studied HLA-B-restricted CMV epitopes were used by the study. It was the public TCR beta signatures that indicated both CMV infection and matching HLA type.

The CDR3 extends over 17 amino acids. Germline CDR1 MGHRA, CDR2 YSYEKL. With V trimmed by 3 bases and J by 0 bases, 3 bases remained unmatched. This clonotype was detected a few times. Antigen specificity is unknown. TCRdb processed the reads anew with MiXCR; each CDR3 protein has one entry. Here the sample spans fewer than 55,000 distinct CDR3 sequences, about 20% being singletons. Points from the study as a whole: In two of eight donors, the top clonotype was HLA-C-restricted CMV-specific. Of the TCR beta families, the public ones yielded a cumulative frequency that identified carriers of CMV plus the relevant HLA.

The chain recombines TRBV4-1 with TRBJ1-4; 11 positions match TRBD1. The material sequenced was CD8+ T cells from cultured PBMCs, taken from culture after CMV antigen stimulation. The source is a human donor in good health (CMV status not recorded). Some clones in this sample may be carry-over from other donors' samples. The DNA for the CDR3 is TGCGCCAGCAGCCAGCCGGGACAGGGGGCAACTAATGAAAAACTGTTTTTT. This codes for CASSQPGQGATNEKLFF.